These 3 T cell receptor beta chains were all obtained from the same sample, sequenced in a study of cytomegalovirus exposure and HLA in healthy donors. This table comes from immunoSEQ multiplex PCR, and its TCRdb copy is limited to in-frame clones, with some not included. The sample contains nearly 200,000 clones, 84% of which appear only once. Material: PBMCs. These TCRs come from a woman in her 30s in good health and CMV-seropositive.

The CDR3 nucleotides are TGTGCCAGCAGTGATGATCGGGAGGCCCCCTACGAGCAGTACTTC. Translation gives CASSDDREAPYEQYF. This chain uses TRBV2 with TRBJ2-7, with 7 nucleotides matching TRBD2. CDR3 length: 15 amino acids. Looked up from germline, CDR1 is SNHLY and CDR2 is FYNNEI. Trimming at V came to 3 bases and at J to 2 bases, leaving 7 bases not matched to a gene.

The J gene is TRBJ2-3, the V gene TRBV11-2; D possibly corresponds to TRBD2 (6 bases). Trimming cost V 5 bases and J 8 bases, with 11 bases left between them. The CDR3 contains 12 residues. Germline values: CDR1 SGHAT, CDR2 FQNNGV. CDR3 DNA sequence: TGTGCCAGCAGCCAGGCCGGGGGTACGCAGTATTTT. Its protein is CASSQAGGTQYF.

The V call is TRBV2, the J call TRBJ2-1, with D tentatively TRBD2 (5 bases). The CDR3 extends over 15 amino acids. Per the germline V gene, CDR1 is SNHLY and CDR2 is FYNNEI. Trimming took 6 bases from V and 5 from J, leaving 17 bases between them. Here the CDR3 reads CASRHGLTPDNEQFF. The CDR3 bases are TGTGCCAGCAGGCACGGACTTACACCTGACAATGAGCAGTTCTTC.